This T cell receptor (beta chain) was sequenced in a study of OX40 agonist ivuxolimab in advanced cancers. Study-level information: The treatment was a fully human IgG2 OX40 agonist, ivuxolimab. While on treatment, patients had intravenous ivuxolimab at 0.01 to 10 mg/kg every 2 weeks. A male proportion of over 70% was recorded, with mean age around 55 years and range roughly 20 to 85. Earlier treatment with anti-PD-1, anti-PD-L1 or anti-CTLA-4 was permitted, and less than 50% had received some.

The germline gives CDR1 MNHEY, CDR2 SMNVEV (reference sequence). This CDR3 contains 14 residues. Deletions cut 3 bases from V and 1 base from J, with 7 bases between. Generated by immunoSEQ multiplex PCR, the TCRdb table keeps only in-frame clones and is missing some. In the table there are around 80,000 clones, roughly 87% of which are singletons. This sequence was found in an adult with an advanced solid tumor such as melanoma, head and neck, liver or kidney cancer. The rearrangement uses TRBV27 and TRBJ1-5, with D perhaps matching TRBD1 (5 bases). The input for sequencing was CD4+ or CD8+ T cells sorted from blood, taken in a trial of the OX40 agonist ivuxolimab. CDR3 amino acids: CASSFRGSNQPQHF. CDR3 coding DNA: TGTGCCAGCAGTTTTCGGGGGAGCAATCAGCCCCAGCATTTT.